These T cell receptor beta chains were read from a single sample in a study of T cell repertoires in cytomegalovirus infection. For these receptors, no antigen is known. TCRdb itself ran the reads through MiXCR, one entry per CDR3 protein. The profile shows a few hundred thousand distinct CDR3 sequences, 40% of them singletons. Sample: cultured PBMCs, taken from culture after CMV antigen stimulation. These receptors were taken from a human donor in good health (CMV status not recorded). Some clones in this sample may be carry-over from other donors' samples. Each CDR3 is given with its conserved first and last residue. A D gene is named only where the DNA matches it firmly. Rows give clone size only sometimes, using once, few, many, or a class for an expanded clone.

d_call,clone_size,j_call,cdr3_length,v_call,cdr3_aa,cdr3_nt
NA,NA,TRBJ1-1,16,TRBV6-1,CASSEALLGSGTEAFF,TGTGCCAGCAGTGAAGCGCTTCTGGGGAGTGGGACTGAAGCTTTCTTT
TRBD1,NA,TRBJ1-1,17,TRBV10-1,CASSESGTGRMSTEAFF,TGCGCCAGCAGTGAGTCAGGGACAGGCCGGATGAGCACTGAAGCTTTCTTT
TRBD2,few,TRBJ2-5,14,TRBV6-1,CASSRTSGQETQYF,TGTGCCAGCAGTAGGACTAGCGGCCAAGAGACCCAGTACTTC
NA,few,TRBJ2-1,16,TRBV7-8,CASSPHPGREYNEQFF,TGTGCCAGCAGCCCCCACCCCGGCAGGGAGTACAATGAGCAGTTCTTC
NA,few,TRBJ2-7,14,TRBV20-1,CSARDQASSYEQYF,TGCAGTGCTAGAGATCAGGCTAGCTCCTACGAGCAGTACTTC
NA,NA,TRBJ1-2,15,TRBV19,CASSARVQGGYGYTF,TGTGCCAGTAGTGCCCGCGTCCAGGGAGGCTATGGCTACACCTTC
NA,NA,TRBJ1-5,14,TRBV7-2,CASSRGNSNQPQHF,TGTGCCAGCAGCCGGGGGAATAGCAATCAGCCCCAGCATTTT
TRBD2,NA,TRBJ2-7,13,TRBV20-1,CSTGSGGMYEQYF,TGCAGTACCGGGTCGGGGGGGATGTACGAGCAGTACTTC
NA,many,TRBJ1-5,15,TRBV7-2,CASSLGAVEGQPQHF,TGTGCCAGCAGCTTAGGGGCAGTCGAGGGGCAGCCCCAGCATTTT
NA,NA,TRBJ2-3,15,TRBV7-8,CASSFHRVGTDTQYF,TGTGCCAGCAGCTTTCACAGGGTCGGCACAGATACGCAGTATTTT
NA,NA,TRBJ2-5,14,TRBV7-2,CASSFQGSQETQYF,TGTGCCAGCAGCTTCCAGGGGTCCCAAGAGACCCAGTACTTC
NA,NA,TRBJ2-3,13,TRBV2,CASSEALRDTQYF,TGTGCCAGCAGTGAAGCATTGAGGGATACGCAGTATTTT
NA,few,TRBJ1-2,13,TRBV7-2,CASSLEKVAGYTF,TGTGCCAGCAGCTTAGAAAAGGTTGCTGGCTACACCTTC
NA,few,TRBJ2-3,15,TRBV7-9,CASSLGSRVGNTQYF,TGTGCCAGCAGCTTAGGGTCCCGCGTTGGGAATACGCAGTATTTT
NA,NA,TRBJ1-1,13,TRBV10-3,CAIRSGGQTEAFF,TGTGCCATCAGATCGGGGGGGCAGACTGAAGCTTTCTTT
NA,many,TRBJ2-7,13,TRBV2,CASSEGRGGEQYF,TGTGCCAGCAGTGAGGGCAGGGGAGGCGAGCAGTACTTC
NA,NA,TRBJ1-6,15,TRBV11-2,CASSTRGVGESPLHF,TGTGCCAGCAGTACCCGGGGGGTAGGAGAATCACCCCTCCACTTT
NA,few,TRBJ1-4,16,TRBV6-6,CASSYGVIRPNEKLFF,TGTGCCAGCAGTTACGGGGTAATACGACCTAATGAAAAACTGTTTTTT
NA,few,TRBJ2-5,12,TRBV11-1,CASSFDILTQYF,TGTGCCAGCAGCTTCGATATTTTGACCCAGTACTTC
NA,NA,TRBJ2-3,14,TRBV25-1,CASSGRRGTDTQYF,TGTGCCAGCAGTGGAAGGCGAGGTACAGATACGCAGTATTTT
TRBD1,NA,TRBJ1-6,16,TRBV5-6,CASSSGTGRPGSPLHF,TGTGCCAGCAGTTCCGGGACAGGGAGACCCGGATCACCCCTCCACTTT
NA,NA,TRBJ2-1,13,TRBV18,CASSPGPAGEQFF,TGTGCCAGCTCACCGGGCCCTGCCGGTGAGCAGTTCTTC
NA,NA,TRBJ2-1,12,TRBV6-2/TRBV6-3,CASRGMGNEQFF,TGTGCCAGCAGGGGTATGGGAAATGAGCAGTTCTTC
NA,NA,TRBJ1-5,15,TRBV19,CASSTRTLSNQPQHF,TGTGCCAGTAGTACCAGGACGTTAAGCAATCAGCCCCAGCATTTT
NA,few,TRBJ1-1,15,TRBV5-4,CASSLVGVANTEAFF,TGTGCCAGCAGCTTGGTAGGGGTAGCGAACACTGAAGCTTTCTTT
NA,few,TRBJ1-5,14,TRBV6-1,CASSKKQDRQPQHF,TGTGCCAGCAGTAAAAAACAGGATCGACAGCCCCAGCATTTT
TRBD1,NA,TRBJ2-2,15,TRBV3-1,CASSQWTGDTGELFF,TGTGCCAGCAGCCAATGGACAGGGGACACCGGGGAGCTGTTTTTT
TRBD1,NA,TRBJ1-5,15,TRBV19,CASKRDSDSNQPQHF,TGTGCCAGTAAGCGGGACAGCGATAGCAATCAGCCCCAGCATTTT
TRBD2,NA,TRBJ2-5,15,TRBV2,CASSQPTSGEETQYF,TGTGCCAGCAGTCAGCCGACTAGCGGGGAAGAGACCCAGTACTTC
NA,few,TRBJ2-2,14,TRBV11-1,CASSGAVDTGELFF,TGTGCCAGCAGCGGAGCAGTAGACACCGGGGAGCTGTTTTTT
TRBD1,NA,TRBJ2-1,12,TRBV12-3/TRBV12-4,CASSQETGEQFF,TGTGCCAGCAGTCAGGAGACAGGGGAGCAGTTCTTC